This TCR beta chain was captured by sequencing in a study of CD8 T cells in ankylosing spondylitis. General study results and limits: Blood from ankylosing spondylitis patients appeared to carry a characteristic roughly 8-variant TCR beta motif. There was reportedly significant enrichment of clones that were disease-linked in matched ankylosing spondylitis synovial fluid.

This clonotype has at least ten counts. Antigen: not known. TCRdb redid the calling of the 5' RACE reads with MiXCR, one entry per CDR3 protein. The table shows roughly 490,000 distinct CDR3 sequences, with about 5.4% occurring only once. The CDR3 is 11 amino acids. Trimming stripped 8 bases from V and 13 bases from J, with 17 bases between. CDR1 and CDR2 (germline): MDHEN, SYDVKM. This clonotype was sampled from a male donor with ankylosing spondylitis. This rearrangement joins TRBV28 to TRBJ1-2, with unresolved D. Sequencing was performed on blood, either unsorted or a sorted T cell fraction (not recorded which). CDR3 nucleotide sequence: TGTGCCAGCTCGCTCGAATCGTCCGTCACCTTC. Translated: CASSLESSVTF.